Below, 13 T cell receptor beta chains from the same sample are listed, as sequenced in a study of identical twins. MiXCR, applied by TCRdb to the 5' RACE reads, yields one record per CDR3 protein. There are around 530,000 distinct CDR3 sequences in the sample; roughly 15% occur only once, and less than 0.5% lies in the top ten. The same data also went into a second study, on yellow fever vaccine responses in identical twins.

The specimen was CD4+ T cells sorted from blood. Source of these receptors: a woman aged 18-29 years in good health.

V is TRBV6-2 or TRBV6-3 and J is TRBJ1-1; perhaps TRBD1 as D (5 bases). CDR3 length: 14 amino acids. The germline V and J ends were trimmed by 6 bases and 4 bases, with 15 bases remaining between them. Germline CDR1 reads MNHEY; CDR2 reads SVGEGT. CDR3 region: CASRGGTSGTEAFF. CDR3 DNA sequence: TGTGCCAGCAGGGGAGGGACGTCGGGCACTGAAGCTTTCTTT.

V gene TRBV12-3 or TRBV12-4 combines with J gene TRBJ1-5; D not certain. Deletions cut 6 bases from V and 2 bases from J, with 14 bases between. This CDR3 has 15 amino acids. The CDR3 DNA is TGTGCCAGCAGCCCGCAAAAAACAGGCAATCAGCCCCAGCATTTT. Translating it yields CASSPQKTGNQPQHF.

This clonotype occurred once. The DNA of the CDR3 is TGTGCCAGCCTGGGTAGGGGCCGACGTGGAGAGACCCAGTACTTC. It is translated as CASLGRGRRGETQYF. The chain carries TRBV6-2 or TRBV6-3 and TRBJ2-5; D is possibly TRBD1 (5 bases). V was cut by 8 bases and J by 4 bases, with 20 bases left in between. Germline V gene lookup returns CDR1 MNHEY and CDR2 SVGEGT. The CDR3 covers 15 residues.

This clonotype was seen a few times. V gene TRBV11-2 combines with J gene TRBJ2-2, with a weak D call TRBD2 (6 bases). The CDR3 has 15 amino acids. Trimming took off 3 bases at V and 2 bases at J, with 10 bases between the two ends. The germline CDR1 and CDR2 sequences are SGHAT and FQNNGV. In DNA, the CDR3 is TGTGCCAGCAGCTTCCCCGGGAGAAACACCGGGGAGCTGTTTTTT. Translating gives CASSFPGRNTGELFF.

This clonotype showed up many times. This sequence joins TRBV7-8 and TRBJ2-2; 13 nucleotides match TRBD2. CDR3 length equals 19 residues. Germline V gene data show CDR1 as SGHVS and CDR2 as FQNEAQ. Unmatched junction bases numbered 8, after V lost 2 bases and J lost 2 bases. The CDR3 bases are TGTGCCAGCAGCTTAACTAGCGGGAGGGCCTCTAGAAACACCGGGGAGCTGTTTTTT. Translated, it gives CASSLTSGRASRNTGELFF.

The chain uses TRBV7-2 and TRBJ2-2, with TRBD2 as a possible D gene (7 bases). Germline assignment: CDR1 SGHTA and CDR2 FQGNSA. Trimming took off 1 base at V and 7 bases at J, with 13 bases between the two ends. This CDR3 comprises 15 residues. The CDR3 loop is CASSLGGGAIGELFF. CDR3 DNA: TGTGCCAGCAGCTTAGGAGGGGGGGCTATCGGGGAGCTGTTTTTT.

DNA of the CDR3: TGTGCCAGCAGCCAAGGGGGGATTAACTATGGCTACACCTTC. Translation: CASSQGGINYGYTF. The rearrangement links TRBV3-1 to TRBJ1-2, with TRBD1 as a possible D gene (5 bases). The germline V gene has CDR1 LGHDT and CDR2 YNNKEL (reference sequence). This CDR3 comprises 14 residues. The V gene lost 1 base and the J gene lost 1 base, with 7 bases spanning the gap.

This clonotype was seen more than once but under ten times. This rearrangement joins TRBV27 to TRBJ1-1; a possible D gene is TRBD1 (5 bases). The CDR3 totals 12 residues. The germline CDR1 and CDR2 sequences are MNHEY and SMNVEV (reference sequence). The V gene lost 8 bases and the J gene lost 5 bases, with 12 bases spanning the gap. This chain's CDR3 is CASAGRGTEAFF. CDR3 in DNA: TGTGCCAGCGCGGGGAGGGGAACTGAAGCTTTCTTT.

The gene calls are TRBV5-5 and TRBJ2-3; D perhaps matches TRBD2 (5 bases). The CDR3 spans 15 residues. V lost 1 base and J 0 bases, leaving 9 bases between the germline ends. Germline values: CDR1 SGHKS, CDR2 YYEKEE (reference sequence). In DNA form, the CDR3 reads TGTGCCAGCAGCTTGTCTGAGCGGAGCACAGATACGCAGTATTTT. Encoded protein: CASSLSERSTDTQYF.

The table lists this clonotype with many counts. The V call is TRBV25-1, the J call TRBJ2-4; TRBD1 matches 10 bases. J lost 8 bases, V lost 4 bases, and 8 bases had no gene match. In germline, CDR1 is MGHDK, CDR2 SYGVNS. The CDR3 length is 15 residues. CDR3 protein: CASSAAGTGEDIQYF. DNA for the CDR3: TGTGCCAGCAGTGCCGCCGGGACAGGGGAGGACATTCAGTACTTC.

The rearrangement links TRBV12-3 or TRBV12-4 to TRBJ2-7; D uncertain. The CDR3 covers 12 residues. Trimming shortened V by 8 bases and J by 6 bases, and 14 bases separated the two germline ends. CDR3 region: CASRPGGGEQYF. CDR3 nucleotides: TGTGCCAGCCGGCCAGGTGGCGGCGAGCAGTACTTC.

The chain recombines TRBV6-5 with TRBJ2-4; maybe TRBD2 (5 bases). Per germline, CDR1 MNHEY and CDR2 SVGAGI. The CDR3 has 16 amino acids. V lost 4 bases and J lost 1, with 14 bases in between. CDR3 nucleotide sequence: TGTGCCAGCAGTTCTCTAGCTGTTAACGCCAAAAACATTCAGTACTTC. Protein sequence: CASSSLAVNAKNIQYF.

This clonotype was found many times. The V call is TRBV5-1, the J call TRBJ2-3; tentative D call: TRBD1 (6 bases). CDR1 and CDR2 from the germline V gene are SGHRS and YFSETQ. The V end lost 3 bases, the J end lost 0 bases, and 14 bases lay between the germline ends. This CDR3 contains 16 residues. CDR3 sequence: CASSSGQHSSTDTQYF. The CDR3 DNA reads as TGCGCCAGCAGCTCCGGACAGCACTCTAGCACAGATACGCAGTATTTT. The variable domain in full, with the rest retrieved from reference TRBV5-1 and TRBJ2-3, is KAGVTQTPRYLIKTRGQQVTLSCSPISGHRSVSWYQQTPGQGLQFLFEYFSETQRNKGNFPGRFSGRQFSNSRSEMNVSTLELGDSALYLCASSSGQHSSTDTQYFGPGTRLTVL.